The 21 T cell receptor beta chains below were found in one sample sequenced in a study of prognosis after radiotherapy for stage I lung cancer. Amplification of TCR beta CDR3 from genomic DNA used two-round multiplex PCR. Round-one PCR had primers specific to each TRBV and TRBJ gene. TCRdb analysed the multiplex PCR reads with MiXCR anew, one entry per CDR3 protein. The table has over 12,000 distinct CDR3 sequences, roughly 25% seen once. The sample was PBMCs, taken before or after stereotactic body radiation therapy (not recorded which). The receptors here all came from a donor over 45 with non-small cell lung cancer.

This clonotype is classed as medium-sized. CDR3 in amino acids: CSASEIRGANVLTF. In nucleotides, the CDR3 is TGCAGTGCAAGCGAGATACGTGGGGCCAACGTCCTGACTTTC. The chain recombines TRBV20-1 with TRBJ2-6, with D unresolved. The CDR3 runs to 14 residues. Germline V CDR1 and CDR2: DFQATT, SNEGSKA (reference sequence). V gave up 6 bases and J gave up 3 bases, with 12 bases separating them.

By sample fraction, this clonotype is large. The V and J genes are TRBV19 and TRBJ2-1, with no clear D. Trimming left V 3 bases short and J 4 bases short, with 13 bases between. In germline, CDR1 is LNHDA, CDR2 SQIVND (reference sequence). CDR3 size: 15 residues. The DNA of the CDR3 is TGTGCCAGTAGTATCGGTCACATCGAGTACAATGAGCAGTTCTTC. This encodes CASSIGHIEYNEQFF.

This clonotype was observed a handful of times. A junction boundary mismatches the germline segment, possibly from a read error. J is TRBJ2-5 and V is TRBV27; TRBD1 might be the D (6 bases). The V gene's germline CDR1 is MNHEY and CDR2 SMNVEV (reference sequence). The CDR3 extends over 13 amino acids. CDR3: CASKGQNQETRYF. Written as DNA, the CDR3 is TGTGCCAGCAAAGGACAGAATCAAGAGACCCGGTACTTC.

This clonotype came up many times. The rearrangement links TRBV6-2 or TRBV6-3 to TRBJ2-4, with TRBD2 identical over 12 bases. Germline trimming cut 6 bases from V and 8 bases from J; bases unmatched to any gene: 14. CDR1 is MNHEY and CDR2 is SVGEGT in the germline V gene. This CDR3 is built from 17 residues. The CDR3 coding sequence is TGTGCCAGCAGCTTCATGACGACTAGCGGGAGATTCCACATTCAGTACTTC. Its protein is CASSFMTTSGRFHIQYF.

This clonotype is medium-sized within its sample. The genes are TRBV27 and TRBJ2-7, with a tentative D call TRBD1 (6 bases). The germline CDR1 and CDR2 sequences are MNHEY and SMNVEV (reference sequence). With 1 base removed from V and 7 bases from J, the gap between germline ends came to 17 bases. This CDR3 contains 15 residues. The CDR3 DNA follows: TGTGCCAGCAGTTTATTCAGGGGCCCCCCTCAGGAGCAGTACTTC. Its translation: CASSLFRGPPQEQYF.

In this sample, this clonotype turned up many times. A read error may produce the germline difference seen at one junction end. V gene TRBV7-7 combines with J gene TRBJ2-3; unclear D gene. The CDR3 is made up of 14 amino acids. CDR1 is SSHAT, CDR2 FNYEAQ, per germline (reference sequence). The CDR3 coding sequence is TGTGCTAGCAGCTTAAACTCTTGGGGAGATACGCAGTATTTT. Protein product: CASSLNSWGDTQYF.

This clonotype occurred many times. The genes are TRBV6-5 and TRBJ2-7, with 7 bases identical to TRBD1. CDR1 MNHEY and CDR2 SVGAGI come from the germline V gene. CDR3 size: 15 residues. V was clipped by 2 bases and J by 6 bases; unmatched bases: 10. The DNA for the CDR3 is TGTGCCAGCAGTTACGCCGACAGGGTAAAACGCGAGCAGTACTTC. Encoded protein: CASSYADRVKREQYF.

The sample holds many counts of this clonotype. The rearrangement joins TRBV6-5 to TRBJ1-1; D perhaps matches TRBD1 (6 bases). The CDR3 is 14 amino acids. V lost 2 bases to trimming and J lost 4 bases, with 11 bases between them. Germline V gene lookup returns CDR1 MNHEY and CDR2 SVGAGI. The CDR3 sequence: CASSYAPGVTEAFF. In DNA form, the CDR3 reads TGTGCCAGCAGTTACGCACCAGGGGTCACTGAAGCTTTCTTT.

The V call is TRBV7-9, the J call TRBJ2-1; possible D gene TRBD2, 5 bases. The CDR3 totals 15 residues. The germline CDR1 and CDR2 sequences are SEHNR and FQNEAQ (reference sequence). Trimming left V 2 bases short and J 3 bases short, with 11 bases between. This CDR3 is CASSLLAKRYNEQFF. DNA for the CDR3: TGTGCCAGCAGCTTACTAGCCAAACGCTACAATGAGCAGTTCTTC.

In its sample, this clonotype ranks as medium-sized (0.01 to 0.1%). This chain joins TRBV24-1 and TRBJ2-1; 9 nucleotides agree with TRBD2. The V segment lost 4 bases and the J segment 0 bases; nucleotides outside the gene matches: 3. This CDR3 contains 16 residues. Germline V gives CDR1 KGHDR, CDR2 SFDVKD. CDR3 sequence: CATSDYSGSSYNEQFF. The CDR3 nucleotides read TGTGCCACCAGTGACTATAGCGGGAGCTCCTACAATGAGCAGTTCTTC.

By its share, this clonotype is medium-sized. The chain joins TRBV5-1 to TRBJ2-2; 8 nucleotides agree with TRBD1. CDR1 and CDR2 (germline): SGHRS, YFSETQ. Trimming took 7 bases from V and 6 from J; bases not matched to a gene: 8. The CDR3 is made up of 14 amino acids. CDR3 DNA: TGCGCCAGCTACAGGGGGATTAGTCCCGGGGAGCTGTTTTTT. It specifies CASYRGISPGELFF.

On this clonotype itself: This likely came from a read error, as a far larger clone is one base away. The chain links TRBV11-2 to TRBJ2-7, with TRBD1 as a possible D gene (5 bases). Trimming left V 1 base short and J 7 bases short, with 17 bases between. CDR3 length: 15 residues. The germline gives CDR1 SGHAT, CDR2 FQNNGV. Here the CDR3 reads CASSLVGARYNEQYF. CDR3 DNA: TGTGCCAGCAGCTTAGTAGGGGCGAGATACAATGAGCAGTACTTC.

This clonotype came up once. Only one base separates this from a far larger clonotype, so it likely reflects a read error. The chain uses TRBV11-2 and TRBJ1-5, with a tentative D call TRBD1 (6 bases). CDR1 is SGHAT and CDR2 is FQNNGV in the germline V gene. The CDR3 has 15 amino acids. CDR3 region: CASSPGQPGNQTQHF. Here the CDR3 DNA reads TGTGCCAGCAGCCCCGGACAGCCGGGCAATCAGACCCAGCATTTT.

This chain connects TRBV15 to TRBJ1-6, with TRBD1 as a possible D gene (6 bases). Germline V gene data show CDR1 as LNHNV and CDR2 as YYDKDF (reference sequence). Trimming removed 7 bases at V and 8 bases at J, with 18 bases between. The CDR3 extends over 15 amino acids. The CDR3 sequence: CATISYDRWDSPLHF. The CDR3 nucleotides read TGTGCCACCATCAGTTATGACAGGTGGGATTCACCCCTCCACTTT.

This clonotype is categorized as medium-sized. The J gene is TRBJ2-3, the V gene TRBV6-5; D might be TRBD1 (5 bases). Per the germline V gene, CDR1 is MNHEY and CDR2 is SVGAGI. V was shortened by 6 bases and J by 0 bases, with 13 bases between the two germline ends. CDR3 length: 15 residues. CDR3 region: CASSTPGLSTDTQYF. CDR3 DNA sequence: TGTGCCAGCAGCACACCAGGGTTAAGCACAGATACGCAGTATTTT.

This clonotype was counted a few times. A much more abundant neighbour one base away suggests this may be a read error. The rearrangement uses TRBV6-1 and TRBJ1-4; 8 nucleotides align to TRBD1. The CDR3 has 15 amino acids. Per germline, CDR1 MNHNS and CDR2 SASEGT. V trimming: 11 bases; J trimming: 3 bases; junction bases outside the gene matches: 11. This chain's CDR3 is CACSSQGAPNEKLFF. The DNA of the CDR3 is TGTGCCTGTAGTAGCCAGGGGGCCCCTAATGAAAAACTGTTTTTT.

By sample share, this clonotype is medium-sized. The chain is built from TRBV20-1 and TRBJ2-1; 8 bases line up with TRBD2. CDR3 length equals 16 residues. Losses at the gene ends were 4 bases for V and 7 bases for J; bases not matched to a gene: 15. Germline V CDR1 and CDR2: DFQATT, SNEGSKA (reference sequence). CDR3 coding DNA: TGCAGTGCTAACTTGACGAGCGGGAGAATTGGGAATGAGCAGTTCTTC. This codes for CSANLTSGRIGNEQFF.

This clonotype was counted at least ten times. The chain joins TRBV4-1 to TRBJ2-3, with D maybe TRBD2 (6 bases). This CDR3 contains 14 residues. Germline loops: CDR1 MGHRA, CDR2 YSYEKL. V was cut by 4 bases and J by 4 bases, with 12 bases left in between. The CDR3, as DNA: TGCGCCAGCAGCCTTCGAGGCGGGGCAGATACGCAGTATTTT. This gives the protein CASSLRGGADTQYF.

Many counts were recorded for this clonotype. Here the CDR3 DNA reads TGTGCCAGCAATCGAGGGGCACTCACTGAAGCTTTCTTT. This gives the protein CASNRGALTEAFF. The chain combines TRBV6-1 with TRBJ1-1; tentative D call: TRBD1 (5 bases). This CDR3 spans 13 amino acids. The V end was cut by 7 bases, the J end by 4 bases, with 13 bases between. Germline assignment: CDR1 MNHNS and CDR2 SASEGT.

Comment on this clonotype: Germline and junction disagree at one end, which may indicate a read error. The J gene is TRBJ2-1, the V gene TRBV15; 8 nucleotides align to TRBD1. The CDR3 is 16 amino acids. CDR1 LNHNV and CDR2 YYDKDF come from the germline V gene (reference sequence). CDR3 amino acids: CATSRYRGRSYNEKFF. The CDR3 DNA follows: TGTGCCACCAGCAGATACAGGGGGAGATCCTACAATGAGAAGTTCTTC.

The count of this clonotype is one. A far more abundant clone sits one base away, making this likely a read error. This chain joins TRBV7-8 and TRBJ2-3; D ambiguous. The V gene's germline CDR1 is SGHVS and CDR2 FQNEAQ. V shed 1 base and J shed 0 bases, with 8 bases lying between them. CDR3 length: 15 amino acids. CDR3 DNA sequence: TGTGCCAGCAGCTTAGGATGGATCAGCACAGATACGCAGTATTTT. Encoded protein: CASSLGWISTDTQYF.